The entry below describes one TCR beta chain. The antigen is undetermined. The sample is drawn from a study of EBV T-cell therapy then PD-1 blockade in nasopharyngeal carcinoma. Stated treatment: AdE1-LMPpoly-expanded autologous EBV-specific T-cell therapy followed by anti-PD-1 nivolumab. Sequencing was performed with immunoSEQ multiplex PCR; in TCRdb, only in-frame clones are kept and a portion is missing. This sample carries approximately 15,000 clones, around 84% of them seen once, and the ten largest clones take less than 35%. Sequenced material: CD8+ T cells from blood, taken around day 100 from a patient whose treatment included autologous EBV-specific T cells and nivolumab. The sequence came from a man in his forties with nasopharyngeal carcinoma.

Here the CDR3 DNA reads TGTGCCAGCAGCCTCCTTTTGGGACAGCGATCTGGAAACACCATATATTTT. It yields the protein CASSLLLGQRSGNTIYF. J is TRBJ1-3 and V is TRBV6-2 or TRBV6-3; 7 bases map to TRBD1. The J segment lost 1 base and the V segment lost 6 bases, leaving 12 bases of the junction unmatched. From germline, CDR1 is MNHEY and CDR2 SVGEGT. The CDR3 is 17 residues long.